This is a list of T cell receptor beta chains from one sample in a study of T cell responses to AZD1222 COVID-19 vaccine. TCRdb keeps only in-frame clones here, not all; method: immunoSEQ multiplex PCR. The sample has about 84,000 clones, 80% to 90% seen once. Sequenced here: peripheral blood, sampled 28 days after the second AZD1222 dose. These receptors all stem from an adult who received the AZD1222 COVID-19 vaccine. Each CDR3 is given with its conserved first and last residue. D genes are given only for firm matches. Clone size is shown for a subset of rows, as once, few, many or a class of expanded clone.

abundance,j_gene,d_gene,v_gene,CDR3nt,CDR3aa
NA,TRBJ1-3,NA,TRBV11-3,TGTGCCAGCAGCCCACCCCTGGGCCTACGACAGCGAAACACCATATATTTT,CASSPPLGLRQRNTIYF
NA,TRBJ2-2,TRBD1,TRBV28,TGTGCCAGCAGTCCAAGGCCGGGACAGCCGAACACCGGGGAGCTGTTTTTT,CASSPRPGQPNTGELFF
NA,TRBJ2-1,TRBD2,TRBV6-4,TGTGCCAGCAGTGTGACTAGCGGGGGGGCAAATGAGCAGTTCTTC,CASSVTSGGANEQFF
NA,TRBJ2-2,TRBD1,TRBV28,TGTGCCAGCAGCCTCGGACAGGCCACCGGGGAGCTGTTTTTT,CASSLGQATGELFF
NA,TRBJ2-7,TRBD2,TRBV7-2,TGTGCCAGCAGCGCAAGCGGGAGGGCATCGGGAGAGCAGTACTTC,CASSASGRASGEQYF
NA,TRBJ2-1,NA,TRBV5-5,TGTGCCAGCAGCTTGGATTCCGGGACCCGGTTGATAATCTTC,CASSLDSGTRLIIF
NA,TRBJ1-1,TRBD1,TRBV3-1/TRBV3-2,TGTGCCAGCAGCCATTTAACAGGGGTGAACACTGAAGCTTTCTTT,CASSHLTGVNTEAFF
once,TRBJ1-2,NA,TRBV3-1/TRBV3-2,TGTGCCAGCAGCCAAGATGGCCTCCCCAGAGGCTACACCTTC,CASSQDGLPRGYTF
NA,TRBJ1-5,NA,TRBV24-1,TGTGCCACCAGTGGGGGCGGGTCAGATAGCAATCAGCCCCAGCATTTT,CATSGGGSDSNQPQHF
NA,TRBJ2-3,NA,TRBV6-5,TGTGCCAGCAGGCGGACCGCTACCAGCACAGATACGCAGTATTTT,CASRRTATSTDTQYF
NA,TRBJ1-1,TRBD1,TRBV12-3/TRBV12-4,TGTGCCAGCAGCTTTGGACAGGTACTTGAAGCTTTCTTT,CASSFGQVLEAFF
NA,TRBJ2-1,NA,TRBV4-3,TGCGCCAGCAGCCAAGAATTCCAGCGGTCCAAGGGGTACAATGAGCAGTTCTTC,CASSQEFQRSKGYNEQFF
NA,TRBJ1-1,NA,TRBV20-1,TGCAGTGCTAGTGGTGACATTGTGCCCCAAGCTTTCTTT,CSASGDIVPQAFF
NA,TRBJ2-1,TRBD1,TRBV5-1,TGCGCCAGCAAGATACCGGGACAGGAACACAATGAGCAGTTCTTC,CASKIPGQEHNEQFF
NA,TRBJ1-2,TRBD1,TRBV7-2,TGTGCCAGCAGCTCAGGGGGCGGCTATTCTAACTATGGCTACACCTTC,CASSSGGGYSNYGYTF
NA,TRBJ2-3,NA,TRBV27,TGTGCCAGCAGTGTGAGGGGGACATCAGCAAGTACGCAGTATTTT,CASSVRGTSASTQYF
NA,TRBJ1-6,TRBD1,TRBV28,TGTGCCAGCAGTTCGGGACAGGGGCAGAATTCACCCCTCCACTTT,CASSSGQGQNSPLHF
NA,TRBJ1-1,NA,TRBV28,TGTGCCAGCAGTTTATTTGGGGTGACGTCGAACACTGAAGCTTTCTTT,CASSLFGVTSNTEAFF
NA,TRBJ1-2,NA,TRBV7-9,TGTGCCAGCAGCTTAAGGCAGGGTGGCTATGGCTACACCTTC,CASSLRQGGYGYTF
NA,TRBJ1-5,NA,TRBV28,TGTGCCAGCAGTTTCCGGACCGGTTATAGCAATCAGCCCCAGCATTTT,CASSFRTGYSNQPQHF
NA,TRBJ2-2,NA,TRBV3-1/TRBV3-2,TGTGCCAGCAGCCAGGAAAGGGGTATACACACCGGGGAGCTGTTTTTT,CASSQERGIHTGELFF
NA,TRBJ1-6,NA,TRBV9,TGTGCCAGCAGCGTGGAGGGCCGGGATTCACCCCTCCACTTT,CASSVEGRDSPLHF
NA,TRBJ1-1,NA,TRBV2,TGTGCCAGCAGTGGAAGGACAACGAACACTGAAGCTTTCTTT,CASSGRTTNTEAFF
once,TRBJ1-1,NA,TRBV12-3/TRBV12-4,TGTGCCAGCAGTTTAGCAGTTGAAGCTTTCTTT,CASSLAVEAFF
NA,TRBJ1-1,TRBD1,TRBV7-2,TGTGCCAGCAGCTACGGGACAGCAAACACTGAAGCTTTCTTT,CASSYGTANTEAFF
NA,TRBJ2-2,NA,TRBV12-5,TGTGCTAGCGGGGAGACCAACACTGGCGGGGAGCTGTTTTTT,CASGETNTGGELFF
NA,TRBJ1-1,NA,TRBV7-3,TGTGCCAGCAGCTTGAGGATGAACACTGAAGCTTTCTTT,CASSLRMNTEAFF
NA,TRBJ2-1,NA,TRBV6-5,TGTGCCAGCACCCCTTTGGCTCGCTCCTACAATGAGCAGTTCTTC,CASTPLARSYNEQFF
NA,TRBJ1-1,NA,TRBV6-5,TGTGCCATCGCCCAGGGTTTTGCCACTGAAGCTTTCTTT,CAIAQGFATEAFF
NA,TRBJ1-2,NA,TRBV5-1,TGCGCCAGCAGCTTAGACAGCCACTATGGCTACACCTTC,CASSLDSHYGYTF
NA,TRBJ2-7,TRBD1,TRBV4-3,TGCGCCAGCAGCTCGGAGACAGGGTGGTCTTACGAGCAGTACTTC,CASSSETGWSYEQYF
NA,TRBJ2-5,NA,TRBV18,TGTGCCAGCTCACCACCGGGGAAAGAGACCCAGTACTTC,CASSPPGKETQYF
few,TRBJ1-1,NA,TRBV4-3,TGCGCCAGCAGCCAAGATCCGGCGGGGAACACTGAAGCTTTCTTT,CASSQDPAGNTEAFF
NA,TRBJ1-3,TRBD1,TRBV7-6,TGTGCCAGCAGCCCCACAGGGGGGTCGGGAAACACCATATATTTT,CASSPTGGSGNTIYF
NA,TRBJ1-3,NA,TRBV27,TGTGCCAGCAGGTTCCAAGGGGGCTCTGGAAACACCATATATTTT,CASRFQGGSGNTIYF
NA,TRBJ2-7,TRBD1,TRBV12-3/TRBV12-4,TGTGCCAGCAGTACAGGGGTAGACGAGCAGTACTTC,CASSTGVDEQYF
NA,TRBJ1-2,NA,TRBV6-2/TRBV6-3,TGTGCCAGCAGTTACTCGGCAGGGAACTATGGCTACACCTTC,CASSYSAGNYGYTF
NA,TRBJ1-4,TRBD1,TRBV2,TGTGCCAGCAGGCTACAGGGGACTAATGAAAAACTGTTTTTT,CASRLQGTNEKLFF
NA,TRBJ1-6,TRBD1,TRBV6-2/TRBV6-3,TGTGCCAGCAGCACCGGGACAGGGGGCGGAAATTCACCCCTCCACTTT,CASSTGTGGGNSPLHF
once,TRBJ1-3,NA,TRBV4-3,TGCGCCAGCAGCCAAGAGGCGGGGTACTCTGGAAACACCATATATTTT,CASSQEAGYSGNTIYF
NA,TRBJ1-1,NA,TRBV19,TGTGCCAGTAGGACCCTCGACAGTGAAGCTTTCTTT,CASRTLDSEAFF
NA,TRBJ2-2,NA,TRBV11-2,TGTGCCAGCAGGATCTCGGGGGAGCTGTTTTTT,CASRISGELFF
NA,TRBJ1-3,NA,TRBV6-1,TGTGCCAGCAGCAGGGAGGGCTCTGGAAACACCATATATTTT,CASSREGSGNTIYF
NA,TRBJ1-2,TRBD1,TRBV6-1,TGTGCCAGCAGTGATCCGGGACAGGGTAACTATGGCTACACCTTC,CASSDPGQGNYGYTF
NA,TRBJ2-1,NA,TRBV5-6,TGTGCCAGCAGCTCCACCAATCGGAATGAGCAGTTCTTC,CASSSTNRNEQFF
once,TRBJ2-7,NA,TRBV4-2,TGTGCCAGCAGCCAACCCGGTGTGGGGATGGCTCACGAGCAGTACTTC,CASSQPGVGMAHEQYF
NA,TRBJ1-3,NA,TRBV9,TGTGCCAGCAGCGTAGCCGCGGCGACTGGAAACACCATATATTTT,CASSVAAATGNTIYF
NA,TRBJ2-3,NA,TRBV2,TGTGCCAGCAGCCGTACCATGACTAGTTCCACAGATACGCAGTATTTT,CASSRTMTSSTDTQYF